The entry that follows covers one T cell receptor beta chain sequence. These data belong to a study of blood T cell repertoires in COVID-19. Looking at the study overall: Specimens from acute and convalescent COVID-19 originated in the United States, Italy and Spain. PBMCs, B-cell-depleted T cells, or T cells were the source of the cDNA or gDNA that made up the material.

Per the original data handling: Estimated nucleated cell counts came from reference gene primer amplification. TCRdb's table, derived via immunoSEQ multiplex PCR, lists solely in-frame clones and lacks some. The V and J calls and clone size come from that table; D and trimming were worked out from the DNA. This sample has about 22,000 clones; 90% occur once, and the top ten carry 2.7%. Sequencing was carried out using peripheral blood. This clonotype originated in a man aged 70 or older with acute or convalescent COVID-19.

DNA of the CDR3: TGTGCCAGCTCAAATACCGGGACAGGGAGTTTGACTGAAGCTTTCTTT. Translated: CASSNTGTGSLTEAFF. This sequence joins TRBV18 and TRBJ1-1, with 9 nucleotides matching TRBD1. The CDR3 sequence is 16 residues long. V lost 5 bases and J lost 5; bases outside the gene matches: 12. Germline CDR1 KGHSH, CDR2 LQKENI.